The rows below give T cell receptor beta chains drawn from one sample of a study of post-analysis software for immune sequencing data. TCRdb recomputed calls from the PCR reads with MiXCR, one row per CDR3 protein. Found here are approximately 180,000 distinct CDR3 sequences, roughly 31% of them singletons; the top ten hold 1.5%. Input material: blood. These receptors originate from a girl aged 5 to 17 with multiple sclerosis. Each CDR3 is given with its conserved first and last residue. D genes are given only for firm matches. Clone size is not always given. Where it is, it says once, few, many or a class for expanded clones.

>TRBV7-2|many|-|TRBJ2-7
TGTGCCAGCAGCTTCCGGGACGGTCCTACGGAGCAGTACTTC
CASSFRDGPTEQYF
>TRBV4-1|many|-|TRBJ1-2
TGCGCCAGCAGCCAAGATGGGGACTATGGCTACACCTTC
CASSQDGDYGYTF
>TRBV9|many|-|TRBJ2-5
TGTGCCAGCAGCGTATGGGGGAGTTCCCAAGAGACCCAGTACTTC
CASSVWGSSQETQYF
>TRBV12-3/TRBV12-4|-|TRBD2|TRBJ2-1
TGTGCCAGCAGTTTGGAGAGGACTAGCGGGCCCTTTCCCTCCTGCAATGAGCAGTTCTTC
CASSLERTSGPFPSCNEQFF
>TRBV20-1|-|-|TRBJ2-2
TGCAGTGCTAGCGACCGGACAGTGAACACCGGGGAGCGGTTTTTT
CSASDRTVNTGERFF
>TRBV19|-|TRBD2|TRBJ2-3
TGTGCCAGTAGACTAGCGGAAGATACGCAGGATTTT
CASRLAEDTQDF
>TRBV4-1|many|-|TRBJ2-1
TGCGCCAGCAGCCAAGACGAGGCGGCAACCCAAGAGATTTACAATGAGCAGTTCTTC
CASSQDEAATQEIYNEQFF
>TRBV10-3|many|TRBD1|TRBJ2-5
TGTGCCATCAGTGCGACCGGGACAGGGGGCGAGGAGACCCAGTACTTC
CAISATGTGGEETQYF
>TRBV6-6|-|-|TRBJ2-7
TGTGCCAGCAGTTACTCCCAGCGGACCCGAGTGTACGAGCAGTACTTC
CASSYSQRTRVYEQYF
>TRBV4-1|many|-|TRBJ2-7
TGCGCCAGCAGCCAAGATTGGGTCCTGCAGCAGTACTTC
CASSQDWVLQQYF
>TRBV6-5|few|-|TRBJ1-1
TGTGCCAGCCTAACCCCGTTGGGCACTGAAGCTTTCTTT
CASLTPLGTEAFF
>TRBV27|once|TRBD1|TRBJ2-7
TGTGCCTGCAGTTTAAGCGGACAGGGAGTCTACGAGCAGTACTTC
CACSLSGQGVYEQYF
>TRBV13|few|-|TRBJ2-2
TGTGCCAGCAGCCTAGGGGTCACCGGGGAGCTGTTTTTT
CASSLGVTGELFF
>TRBV6-2/TRBV6-3|-|-|TRBJ2-6
TGTGCCAGCAATCCTGGGGCCAACGTCCTGACTTTC
CASNPGANVLTF
>TRBV29-1|many|TRBD1|TRBJ1-2
TGCAGCGTGACCGGGACAGGGGAAGTGGGCTACACCTTC
CSVTGTGEVGYTF
>TRBV28|-|-|TRBJ2-7
TGTGCCAGCAGTCCGGACGGAGGCGGCGAGCAGTACTTC
CASSPDGGGEQYF
>TRBV20-1|few|TRBD2|TRBJ2-2
TGCAGTGCTAGGGGGGGACTAGCGGGAGTTACCGGGGAGCTGTTTTTT
CSARGGLAGVTGELFF
>TRBV20-1|many|TRBD1|TRBJ2-7
TGCAGCGCCGGCGGACAGGGTATCTACGAGCAGTACTTC
CSAGGQGIYEQYF
>TRBV28|few|TRBD2|TRBJ2-7
TGTGCCAGCAGACCTAGCGGGAGGGCGATCAACGAGCAGTACTTC
CASRPSGRAINEQYF
>TRBV30|-|-|TRBJ2-5
TGTGCCTGGAGTTTTGTCGGAGAGACCCAGTACTTC
CAWSFVGETQYF
>TRBV4-2|many|-|TRBJ1-2
TGTGCCAGCAGCCAAGACTCTGCCACTAACTATGGCTACACCTTC
CASSQDSATNYGYTF
>TRBV3-1|many|TRBD1|TRBJ2-7
TGTGCCAGCAGCCAAGAACCAGGGGGAAGGGAGCAGTACTTC
CASSQEPGGREQYF
>TRBV21-1|-|-|TRBJ2-3
TGTGCCAGCGGGACAGGGTCGGCAGATACGCAGTATTTT
CASGTGSADTQYF
>TRBV25-1|few|TRBD1|TRBJ2-6
TGTGCCACCAGGGGGACAGTCCCTATAAGTGGGGCCAACGTCCTGACTTTC
CATRGTVPISGANVLTF
>TRBV2|-|TRBD2|TRBJ2-7
TGTGCCAGCAGACTAGCGTTCAGGACCTACGAGCAGTACTTC
CASRLAFRTYEQYF
>TRBV9|many|-|TRBJ2-5
TGTGCCAGCAGCGCTTGGGGGGATGGGACCCAGTACTTC
CASSAWGDGTQYF
>TRBV29-1|many|-|TRBJ2-3
TGCAGCGTTGATCCCGGGAGCGCAGATACGCAGTATTTT
CSVDPGSADTQYF
>TRBV28|many|TRBD1|TRBJ2-4
TGTGCCAGCAGGGGACAGGGGAAAAACATTCAGTACTTC
CASRGQGKNIQYF
>TRBV12-3/TRBV12-4|-|-|TRBJ1-2
TGTGCCAGCAGTTTAGGGCAGGGAAACTATGGCTACACCTTC
CASSLGQGNYGYTF
>TRBV5-1|-|-|TRBJ2-1
TGCGCCAGCAGCTCGGGGCTTACTGATCTTAGGAATGAGCAGTTCTTC
CASSSGLTDLRNEQFF
>TRBV20-1|-|TRBD2|TRBJ2-1
TGCAGTGCTAGAGATGGACTAGCGGGGAGCTCCTACAATGAGCAGTTCTTC
CSARDGLAGSSYNEQFF
>TRBV9|few|-|TRBJ1-1
TGTGCCAGCAGCGTAGGGAAGAACACTGAAGCTTTCTTT
CASSVGKNTEAFF
>TRBV7-2|few|TRBD2|TRBJ2-1
TGTGCCAGCAGCTTAGCGCTCTTGGCGGGAGGGCCCCCCTCCTACAATGAGCAGTTCTTC
CASSLALLAGGPPSYNEQFF
>TRBV12-3/TRBV12-4|-|TRBD2|TRBJ2-5
TGTGCCAGCAGCCCGGGTTCTGGACTAGCGGAACAAGAGACCCAGTACTTC
CASSPGSGLAEQETQYF
>TRBV6-2/TRBV6-3|many|-|TRBJ2-1
TGTGCCAGCAGTTTGGCAGGGGCAGTTGATGAGCAGTTCTTC
CASSLAGAVDEQFF
>TRBV29-1|few|-|TRBJ1-1
TGCAGCGTTGAAGGGGCCCCCCCCACTGAAGCTTTCTTT
CSVEGAPPTEAFF
>TRBV11-2|many|-|TRBJ2-5
TGTGCCAGCAGCCCCCCTACAACGACCCAGTACTTC
CASSPPTTTQYF
>TRBV7-7|many|-|TRBJ2-1
TGTGCTAGCAGCCCTACGGGAAGCGGACGTTACAATGAGCAGTTCTTC
CASSPTGSGRYNEQFF
>TRBV30|-|-|TRBJ2-5
TGTGCCTGGAGTGCTCCCAGGGGCCTCAAAGAGACCCAGTACTTC
CAWSAPRGLKETQYF
>TRBV5-1|few|TRBD2|TRBJ2-5
TGCGCCAGCAGCTTGGTTCCAGGGCTAGCGGGAGTAGGGAATGAGCAGTACTTC
CASSLVPGLAGVGNEQYF
>TRBV6-4|many|-|TRBJ2-1
TGTGCCAGCAGTATGCGACCAGGAACCTACAATGAGCAGTTCTTC
CASSMRPGTYNEQFF
>TRBV30|-|-|TRBJ1-5
TGTGCCTGGAGTAGGGAAGGCAATCAGCCCCAGCATTTT
CAWSREGNQPQHF
>TRBV12-5|few|TRBD2|TRBJ2-7
TGTGCTAGTGGTTCGACTAGCGGGCCCCTCTACGAGCAGTACTTC
CASGSTSGPLYEQYF
>TRBV6-5|-|-|TRBJ1-1
TGTGCCAGCAGTTACTCGAATTCTTGGAACACTGAAGCTTTCTTT
CASSYSNSWNTEAFF
>TRBV12-3/TRBV12-4|-|-|TRBJ2-5
TGTGCCAGCAGTCTCCGACAGGAAGAGACCCAGTACTTC
CASSLRQEETQYF
>TRBV28|-|TRBD2|TRBJ2-5
TGTGCCAGCAGCCCCCAGCGGGGGTATCAAGAGACCCAGTACTTC
CASSPQRGYQETQYF
>TRBV5-5|few|-|TRBJ2-3
TGTGCCAGCAGCTTGGGGAGCGGACGCACAGATACGCAGTATTTT
CASSLGSGRTDTQYF
>TRBV13|-|TRBD2|TRBJ2-1
TGTGCCAGCAGCTTAGGTCCAGCGGGATCCTCCTACAATGAGCAGTTCTTC
CASSLGPAGSSYNEQFF
>TRBV20-1|-|-|TRBJ1-1
TGCAGTGCTAGAAATCGGGTAGGTCCGACAGAGAACACTGAAGCTTTCTTT
CSARNRVGPTENTEAFF
>TRBV20-1|-|-|TRBJ2-6
TGCAGTGCTAGAGCCCCGAAAGGCTCTGGGGCCAACGTCCTGACTTTC
CSARAPKGSGANVLTF
>TRBV20-1|few|TRBD2|TRBJ2-1
TGCAGTGCTAGTACGCTCGGACTAGCGGGTGGAGAGCAGTTCTTC
CSASTLGLAGGEQFF
>TRBV5-4|few|TRBD2|TRBJ2-1
TGTGCCAGCAGCTTGGCCACTCCCGGGACTAGCGGGAGGGCCGAGGACGAGCAGTTCTTC
CASSLATPGTSGRAEDEQFF